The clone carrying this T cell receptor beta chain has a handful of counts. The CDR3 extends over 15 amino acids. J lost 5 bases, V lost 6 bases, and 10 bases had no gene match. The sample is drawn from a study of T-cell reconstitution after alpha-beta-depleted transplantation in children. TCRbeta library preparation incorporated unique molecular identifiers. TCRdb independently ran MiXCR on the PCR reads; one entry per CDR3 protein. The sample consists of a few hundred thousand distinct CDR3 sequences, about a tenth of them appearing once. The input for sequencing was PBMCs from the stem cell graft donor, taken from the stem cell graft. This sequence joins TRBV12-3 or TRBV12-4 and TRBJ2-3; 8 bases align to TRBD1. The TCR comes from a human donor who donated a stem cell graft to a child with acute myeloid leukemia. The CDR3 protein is CASSPAGQGRDTQYF. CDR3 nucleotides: TGTGCCAGCAGCCCCGCCGGACAGGGAAGAGATACGCAGTATTTT.